This T cell receptor (beta chain) was sequenced in a study of PD-1 blockade in mismatch repair-deficient tumors. Study context: Patients had fewer than 15 mismatch repair-deficient cancer types and were previously treated and progressing. The study's findings and limits: Tumor-resident clones, often undetectable pretreatment in blood, expanded then contracted after pembrolizumab.

Clones were read by immunoSEQ multiplex PCR, and TCRdb kept only the in-frame ones, dropping some. The sample contains about 68,000 clones, almost 80% of which appear only once. A word on this clone: Its cognate antigen is unknown.

Source: peripheral blood, taken 2 weeks after starting pembrolizumab. The clonotype comes from an adult with mismatch repair-deficient cancer.

CDR3 bases: TGTGCCAGCAGCTTGGACCCCAGCGGGGTAGACAATGAGCAGTTCTTC. The encoded protein is CASSLDPSGVDNEQFF. The gene calls are TRBV5-4 and TRBJ2-1; 7 bases align to TRBD2. CDR3 length: 16 residues. V lost 0 bases to trimming and J lost 5 bases; unmatched junction nucleotides: 8. Per the germline V gene, CDR1 is SGHNT and CDR2 is YYREEE (reference sequence).